A single sample gave rise to the 21 T cell receptor beta chains below, sequenced in a study of blood T cell repertoires in COVID-19. TCRdb's copy holds only in-frame clones and misses some; the assay was immunoSEQ multiplex PCR. The table lists around 150,000 clones, 84% of them singletons. The source material was peripheral blood. The receptors originated from an elderly woman in a cohort sampled during active or convalescent COVID-19.

This clone is a singleton in its sample. The CDR3 here is CASSGGQPIGTDTQYF. CDR3 coding DNA: TGTGCCAGCAGTGGGGGACAGCCTATAGGTACAGATACGCAGTATTTT. The chain employs TRBV28 and TRBJ2-3; 7 bases fit TRBD1. Per the germline V gene, CDR1 is MDHEN and CDR2 is SYDVKM. The CDR3 totals 16 residues. The ends lost 5 bases at V and 3 bases at J; junction bases unmatched: 11.

J is TRBJ2-2 and V is TRBV5-1; D ambiguous. V dropped 2 bases and J dropped 4 bases, with 6 bases sitting between them. This CDR3 spans 13 amino acids. Germline CDR1 and CDR2: SGHRS and YFSETQ. In nucleotides, the CDR3 is TGCGCCAGCAGCTTCCAGGCCACCGGGGAGCTGTTTTTT. This gives the protein CASSFQATGELFF.

The CDR3: CASSQEPGLQSDTQYF. The CDR3 DNA follows: TGTGCCAGCAGCCAAGAACCGGGACTCCAATCAGATACGCAGTATTTT. This sequence joins TRBV14 and TRBJ2-3; TRBD2 might be the D (6 bases). The CDR3 covers 16 residues. Germline CDR1 reads SGHDN; CDR2 reads FVKESK. Trimming stripped 0 bases from V and 4 bases from J, with 14 bases between.

The table lists this clone with a few counts. The chain carries TRBV19 and TRBJ1-1; D is unclear. V lost 5 bases and J lost 5, with 18 bases in between. Germline V gives CDR1 LNHDA, CDR2 SQIVND (reference sequence). The length of the CDR3 is 15 residues. CDR3 sequence: CASSRGDLRETEAFF. The DNA of the CDR3 is TGTGCCAGTAGTCGCGGGGATCTGCGAGAGACTGAAGCTTTCTTT.

This clone was counted once. The chain links TRBV4-2 to TRBJ1-5; D call uncertain. V lost 1 base to trimming and J lost 3 bases, with 10 bases between them. The CDR3 sequence is 15 residues long. Germline values: CDR1 LGHNA, CDR2 YNFKEQ. The CDR3 is CASSQVFSFNQPQHF. The CDR3 nucleotides are TGTGCCAGCAGCCAAGTCTTCTCCTTCAATCAGCCCCAGCATTTT.

The chain employs TRBV10-3 and TRBJ2-7; no reliable D call. This CDR3 spans 11 amino acids. From germline, CDR1 is ENHRY and CDR2 SYGVKD. Trimming took 3 bases from V and 4 from J, leaving 4 bases between them. The CDR3: CAISDNYEQYF. The DNA of the CDR3 is TGTGCCATCAGTGACAATTACGAGCAGTACTTC.

This clone was detected once. CDR3 region: CASSLTLGGNEQFF. The CDR3 DNA reads as TGTGCCAGCAGCTTAACACTGGGGGGCAATGAGCAGTTCTTC. The chain recombines TRBV7-3 with TRBJ2-1; possibly TRBD2 for D (6 bases). The CDR3 has 14 residues. The V end lost 0 bases, the J end lost 6 bases, and 9 bases lay between the germline ends. Germline loops: CDR1 SGHTA, CDR2 FQGTGA.

The chain uses TRBV2 and TRBJ2-3; no reliable D call. CDR3 length equals 13 residues. CDR1 is SNHLY and CDR2 is FYNNEI in the germline V gene. V was clipped by 7 bases and J by 2 bases, with 10 bases between them. The CDR3 loop reads CASTHPFTDTQYF. Written as DNA, the CDR3 is TGTGCCAGCACACACCCCTTCACAGATACGCAGTATTTT. The full variable domain, completed using reference TRBV2 and TRBJ2-3, is EPEVTQTPSHQVTQMGQEVILRCVPISNHLYFYWYRQILGQKVEFLVSFYNNEISEKSEIFDDQFSVERPDGSNFTLKIRSTKLEDSAMYFCASTHPFTDTQYFGPGTRLTVL.

The table lists this clone with a few counts. This chain connects TRBV20-1 to TRBJ1-2; possible D gene TRBD1, 5 bases. Deletions cut 3 bases from V and 8 bases from J, with 10 bases between. The CDR3 spans 11 residues. CDR1 is DFQATT and CDR2 is SNEGSKA in the germline V gene (reference sequence). Written as DNA, the CDR3 is TGCAGTGCTAGTGGGGGGGTCGGCTACACCTTC. Protein sequence: CSASGGVGYTF.

CDR3 protein: CASSQAPGQGAIGNTIYF. CDR3 nucleotides: TGTGCCAGCAGCCAAGCCCCTGGACAGGGGGCGATCGGAAACACCATATATTTT. The chain carries TRBV4-2 and TRBJ1-3; 11 positions agree with TRBD1. The germline V gene encodes CDR1 LGHNA and CDR2 YNFKEQ. Trimming removed 1 base from V and 4 bases from J; junction bases left unmatched: 9. The CDR3 is made up of 18 amino acids.

This clone was picked up one time. This chain's CDR3 is CASGTGMNTEAFF. CDR3 bases: TGTGCCAGCGGGACAGGGATGAACACTGAAGCTTTCTTT. The genes are TRBV6-6 and TRBJ1-1, with TRBD1 matching over 9 bases. CDR1 and CDR2 from the germline V gene are MNHNY and SVGAGI (reference sequence). The CDR3 has 13 amino acids. J gave up 0 bases and V 8 bases, and 1 base lay outside the gene matches.

The chain combines TRBV10-3 with TRBJ1-5; weak D call: TRBD1 (6 bases). Germline CDR1 is ENHRY and CDR2 is SYGVKD. Trimming left V 6 bases short and J 4 bases short, with 13 bases between. The CDR3 has 14 amino acids. CDR3 sequence reads: CAISPGVRNQPQHF. CDR3 DNA: TGTGCCATCAGCCCAGGGGTTCGGAATCAGCCCCAGCATTTT.

The rearrangement links TRBV28 to TRBJ2-5; tentative D call: TRBD2 (5 bases). Trimming took 6 bases from V and 2 from J, leaving 16 bases between them. Germline V gene sequence: CDR1 MDHEN, CDR2 SYDVKM. The CDR3 is 15 amino acids. The CDR3 spells CASRPRGSHQETQYF. The CDR3 DNA reads TGTGCCAGCAGACCGCGAGGGTCCCATCAAGAGACCCAGTACTTC.

The chain carries TRBV12-5 and TRBJ2-1, with 10 bases matching TRBD2. Per germline, CDR1 LGHNT and CDR2 FRNRAP. J lost 5 bases, V lost 2 bases, and 6 bases had no gene match. The CDR3 has 16 residues. The CDR3 spells CASGLLLAGDDNEQFF. CDR3 bases: TGTGCTAGTGGTTTGCTTCTAGCGGGAGACGACAATGAGCAGTTCTTC.

The chain links TRBV18 to TRBJ1-4, with 8 bases that match TRBD1. CDR1 KGHSH and CDR2 LQKENI come from the germline V gene. V was clipped by 6 bases and J by 3 bases; unmatched bases: 3. This CDR3 contains 14 residues. The CDR3 sequence: CASSNRGSNEKLFF. The CDR3 DNA sequence: TGTGCCAGCTCGAACAGGGGGTCTAATGAAAAACTGTTTTTT.

The chain is built from TRBV5-1 and TRBJ1-2; 7 nucleotides line up with TRBD1. The germline V gene has CDR1 SGHRS and CDR2 YFSETQ. V dropped 4 bases and J dropped 2; count of bases not matched to a gene: 8. The length of the CDR3 is 15 residues. Here the CDR3 reads CASSPQMTGNYGYTF. CDR3 sequence (DNA): TGCGCCAGCAGCCCCCAAATGACAGGGAACTATGGCTACACCTTC.

This clone has more than one count but fewer than ten. The V gene is TRBV18, the J gene TRBJ2-1; 7 positions agree with TRBD1. This CDR3 comprises 16 residues. Trimming at V came to 0 bases and at J to 0 bases, leaving 2 bases not matched to a gene. Germline CDR1 reads KGHSH; CDR2 reads LQKENI. The DNA for the CDR3 is TGTGCCAGCTCACCACCGACAGGGAGCTCCTACAATGAGCAGTTCTTC. It translates to CASSPPTGSSYNEQFF.

This chain connects TRBV18 to TRBJ1-1, with 8 nucleotides matching TRBD1. The CDR3 is made up of 16 amino acids. Losses at the gene ends were 2 bases for V and 0 bases for J; bases not matched to a gene: 5. Germline CDR1 KGHSH, CDR2 LQKENI. CDR3: CASSPRQGAVNTEAFF. In DNA form, the CDR3 reads TGTGCCAGCTCACCAAGGCAGGGGGCTGTGAACACTGAAGCTTTCTTT.

This chain joins TRBV19 and TRBJ2-2; 8 nucleotides agree with TRBD1. The CDR3 loop spans 15 amino acids. Germline lookup yields CDR1 LNHDA and CDR2 SQIVND (reference sequence). J was trimmed by 0 bases and V by 6 bases; bases with no gene match: 3. The CDR3 here is CASRAGGANTGELFF. The CDR3 DNA reads TGTGCCAGTAGAGCAGGGGGCGCGAACACCGGGGAGCTGTTTTTT.

The rearrangement uses TRBV30 and TRBJ1-3; the match to TRBD1 covers 7 bases. The germline V gene has CDR1 GTSNPN and CDR2 SVGIG (reference sequence). The CDR3 length is 13 residues. V was pared by 1 base and J by 12 bases, with 9 bases of the junction left unmatched. The CDR3 nucleotides read TGTGCCTGGAGTGGCCTGTCAGGGGGACGCATATATTTT. It translates to CAWSGLSGGRIYF.

CDR3 sequence (DNA): TGTGCCAGCAGTCCCGGGACTAGCGGGGGGCTTACCCCCTACGAGCAGTACGTC. Protein product: CASSPGTSGGLTPYEQYV. The V call is TRBV28, the J call TRBJ2-7, with TRBD2 matching 15 bases. V shed 5 bases and J 2 bases; nucleotides not matched to a gene: 10. This CDR3 is built from 18 residues. Germline V lookup: CDR1 MDHEN, CDR2 SYDVKM.